The rows below give T cell receptor beta chains drawn from one sample of a study of beta chain features in type 1 diabetes. The method was immunoSEQ multiplex PCR; TCRdb's version includes in-frame clones alone and lacks a portion of them. The sample has 90,000 to 110,000 clones; less than 40% are singletons. Specimen: stem cell memory CD4+ T cells from blood. These receptors came from a woman aged 18-29 years in good health. The CDR3 runs from the conserved cysteine through the conserved F or W. A D gene is named only where the DNA matches it firmly. Clone size is given for some rows only: seen once, a few or many times, or a class if the clone is expanded.

clone size,J gene,D gene,V gene,CDR3 protein,CDR3 DNA
.,TRBJ2-7,.,TRBV6-5,CASSPLTGLGEQYF,TGTGCCAGCAGCCCACTCACAGGGCTGGGCGAGCAGTACTTC
few,TRBJ1-2,.,TRBV5-8,CASPRQDNYGYTF,TGTGCCAGCCCGCGACAGGACAACTATGGCTACACCTTC
.,TRBJ2-3,TRBD2,TRBV7-6,CASSLDRLAGSDTQYF,TGTGCCAGCAGCTTAGATAGGCTAGCGGGTTCGGATACGCAGTATTTT
.,TRBJ2-1,TRBD1,TRBV5-1,CASRRTGATEQFF,TGCGCCAGTCGGAGGACAGGGGCGACTGAGCAGTTCTTC
few,TRBJ1-1,.,TRBV5-1,CASRKQGRTEAFF,TGCGCCAGCAGGAAACAGGGACGGACTGAAGCTTTCTTT
.,TRBJ2-7,TRBD1,TRBV28,CASGTEGQGLSYEQYF,TGTGCCAGCGGAACTGAAGGACAGGGGCTTTCCTACGAGCAGTACTTC
.,TRBJ2-1,TRBD1,TRBV15,CATSRKGGAINEQFF,TGTGCCACCAGCAGAAAAGGGGGCGCAATCAATGAGCAGTTCTTC
.,TRBJ1-1,.,TRBV30,CAWSIGQPLEAFF,TGTGCCTGGAGCATCGGACAGCCCCTTGAAGCTTTCTTT
.,TRBJ2-7,.,TRBV9,CASSVDILAPYEQYF,TGTGCCAGCAGCGTAGATATACTAGCTCCCTACGAGCAGTACTTC
few,TRBJ1-1,.,TRBV29-1,CSVAGTSEAFF,TGCAGCGTCGCTGGGACTTCTGAAGCTTTCTTT
.,TRBJ2-7,.,TRBV11-2,CASSFSGSSKGSRSYEQYF,TGTGCCAGCAGCTTTTCCGGGAGTTCAAAGGGGTCTCGCTCCTACGAGCAGTACTTC
.,TRBJ2-1,.,TRBV2,CASSRSSYNEQFF,TGTGCCAGCAGCCGGAGCTCCTACAATGAGCAGTTCTTC
.,TRBJ1-1,TRBD1,TRBV4-1,CASSRFGQGVVGGTEAFF,TGCGCCAGCAGCCGATTTGGACAGGGGGTAGTCGGTGGGACTGAAGCTTTCTTT
.,TRBJ1-4,TRBD1,TRBV29-1,CSAWEGQGREKLFF,TGCAGCGCTTGGGAGGGACAGGGACGTGAAAAACTGTTTTTT
.,TRBJ2-7,TRBD2,TRBV5-1,CASSTGTSSGYEQYF,TGCGCCAGCAGCACCGGGACTAGTAGCGGGTACGAGCAGTACTTC
few,TRBJ2-7,.,TRBV2,CASSGLVVTRQRVEQYF,TGTGCCAGCAGTGGCCTAGTCGTAACGCGGCAGCGGGTCGAGCAGTACTTC
.,TRBJ2-4,TRBD1,TRBV4-1,CASSQDYTGTGTAKNIQYF,TGCGCCAGCAGCCAAGATTACACCGGGACAGGGACAGCCAAAAACATTCAGTACTTC
few,TRBJ1-2,TRBD1,TRBV2,CASSETGSYGYTF,TGTGCCAGCAGCGAGACAGGGAGCTATGGCTACACCTTC
once,TRBJ2-1,TRBD2,TRBV27,CASSTRTSGTLSYNEQFF,TGTGCCAGCAGTACCCGGACTAGCGGGACCCTCTCCTACAATGAGCAGTTCTTC